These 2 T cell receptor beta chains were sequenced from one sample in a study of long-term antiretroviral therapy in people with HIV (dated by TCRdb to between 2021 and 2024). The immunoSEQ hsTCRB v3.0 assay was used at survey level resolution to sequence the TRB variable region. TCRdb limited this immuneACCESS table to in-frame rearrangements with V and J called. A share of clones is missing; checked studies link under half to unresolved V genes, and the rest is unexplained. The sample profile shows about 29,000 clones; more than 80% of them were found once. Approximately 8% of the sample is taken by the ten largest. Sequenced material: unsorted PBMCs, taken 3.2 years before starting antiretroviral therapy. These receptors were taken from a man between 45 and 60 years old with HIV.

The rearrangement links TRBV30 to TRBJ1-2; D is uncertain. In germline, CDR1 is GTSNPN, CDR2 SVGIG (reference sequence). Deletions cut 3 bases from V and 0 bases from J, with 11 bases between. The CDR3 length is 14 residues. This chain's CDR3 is CAWRGISTNYGYTF. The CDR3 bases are TGTGCCTGGAGGGGAATAAGCACTAACTATGGCTACACCTTC.

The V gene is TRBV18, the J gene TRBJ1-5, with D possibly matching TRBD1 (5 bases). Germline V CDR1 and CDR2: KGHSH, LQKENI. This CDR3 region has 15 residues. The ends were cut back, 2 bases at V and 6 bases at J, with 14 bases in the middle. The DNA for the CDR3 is TGTGCCAGCTCACCAAGTATACAGGAGCTTCAGCCCCAGCATTTT. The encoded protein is CASSPSIQELQPQHF.